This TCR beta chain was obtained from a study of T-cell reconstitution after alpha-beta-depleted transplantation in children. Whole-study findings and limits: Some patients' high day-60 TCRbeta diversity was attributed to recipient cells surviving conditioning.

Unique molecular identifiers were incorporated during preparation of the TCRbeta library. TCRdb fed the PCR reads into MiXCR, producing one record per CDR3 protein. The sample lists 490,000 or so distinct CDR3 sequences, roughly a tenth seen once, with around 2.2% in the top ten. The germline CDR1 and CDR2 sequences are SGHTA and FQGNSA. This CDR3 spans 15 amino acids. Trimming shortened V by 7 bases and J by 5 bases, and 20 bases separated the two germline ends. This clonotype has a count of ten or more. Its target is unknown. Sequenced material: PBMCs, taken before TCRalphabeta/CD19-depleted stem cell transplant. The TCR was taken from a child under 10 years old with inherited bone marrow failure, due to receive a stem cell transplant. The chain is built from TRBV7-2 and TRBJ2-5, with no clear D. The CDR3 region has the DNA TGTGCCAGCACCCTGATCGTCCGGGCGACGGAGACCCAGTACTTC. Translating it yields CASTLIVRATETQYF.